This is a list of T cell receptor beta chains from one sample in a study of T-cell reconstitution after alpha-beta-depleted transplantation in children. TCRdb independently ran MiXCR on the PCR reads; one entry per CDR3 protein. In the table there are about a million distinct CDR3 sequences, about 26% of which are singletons. Here the sequenced sample was PBMCs, mostly from graft donor cells, taken 360 days after TCRalphabeta/CD19-depleted stem cell transplant. These receptors all come from a boy in the first two years of life who had a stem cell transplant for SCID, so the T cells may come from the graft donor. CDR3s include the opening cysteine and the closing phenylalanine or tryptophan. A D gene is named only where the DNA matches it firmly. For some rows the clone size is stated as once, few or many, or as a class when expanded; others skip it.

d_gene	j_gene	v_gene	abundance	CDR3aa	CDR3nt
TRBD2	TRBJ2-2	TRBV7-8	.	CASTAMGGGGTGELFF	TGTGCCAGCACCGCGATGGGCGGGGGGGGAACCGGGGAGCTGTTTTTT
.	TRBJ2-1	TRBV20-1	few	CSARDARSVNEQFF	TGCAGTGCTAGAGATGCGCGAAGCGTCAATGAGCAGTTCTTC
.	TRBJ1-3	TRBV5-1	.	CASSLSSGGVGNTIYF	TGCGCCAGCAGCTTGTCTTCGGGGGGGGTCGGAAACACCATATATTTT
TRBD1	TRBJ1-5	TRBV12-3/TRBV12-4	few	CASSPRGLQPQHF	TGTGCCAGCAGTCCCAGGGGGCTTCAGCCCCAGCATTTT
.	TRBJ2-5	TRBV18	.	CASSPWDTIRKTQYF	TGTGCCAGCTCACCATGGGACACCATTAGGAAGACCCAGTACTTC
.	TRBJ2-3	TRBV12-3/TRBV12-4	few	CASSFYGHTQYF	TGTGCCAGCAGTTTTTACGGTCATACGCAGTATTTT
.	TRBJ2-2	TRBV15	few	CATSRDPERANTGELFF	TGTGCCACCAGCAGAGATCCCGAAAGGGCGAACACCGGGGAGCTGTTTTTT
.	TRBJ2-1	TRBV15	few	CATSRVGASEYNEQFF	TGTGCCACCAGCAGAGTGGGGGCTAGCGAGTACAATGAGCAGTTCTTC
.	TRBJ2-1	TRBV5-1	few	CASSLGVSRYNEQFF	TGCGCCAGCAGCTTAGGGGTATCCCGATACAATGAGCAGTTCTTC
TRBD2	TRBJ2-1	TRBV20-1	.	CSYLTSGGSNEQFF	TGCAGTTACTTGACTAGCGGGGGGTCGAATGAGCAGTTCTTC
.	TRBJ2-1	TRBV7-8	.	CASSLYFGGNEQFF	.
.	TRBJ2-3	TRBV12-3/TRBV12-4	few	CASSPALSTDTQYF	TGTGCCAGCAGCCCAGCCCTCAGCACAGATACGCAGTATTTT
TRBD1	TRBJ2-6	TRBV5-1	.	CASSLGDRASGANVLTF	TGCGCCAGCAGCTTGGGGGACAGGGCCTCTGGGGCCAACGTCCTGACTTTC
.	TRBJ2-7	TRBV5-1	once	CASSLADNAYEQYF	TGCGCCAGCAGCCTCGCGGACAACGCCTACGAGCAGTACTTC
.	TRBJ2-5	TRBV7-2	few	CASSLNKGNQETQYF	TGTGCCAGCAGCTTGAATAAGGGCAACCAAGAGACCCAGTACTTC
.	TRBJ2-7	TRBV29-1	.	CSVEDPGSYEQYF	TGCAGCGTTGAAGATCCCGGTTCCTACGAGCAGTACTTC
TRBD1	TRBJ2-7	TRBV7-9	.	CASSRQGTSSYEQYF	TGTGCCAGCAGCAGACAGGGGACAAGCTCCTACGAGCAGTACTTC
TRBD1	TRBJ2-7	TRBV12-3/TRBV12-4	few	CASSLFGTGAAEQYF	TGTGCCAGCAGTTTATTTGGGACAGGGGCGGCCGAGCAGTACTTC
.	TRBJ1-1	TRBV20-1	.	CSAAKARSGGTEAFF	TGCAGTGCTGCGAAAGCGAGGAGCGGAGGAACTGAAGCTTTCTTT
TRBD1	TRBJ1-2	TRBV10-3	.	CAISGGQETNYGYTF	TGTGCCATCAGTGGTGGACAGGAAACAAACTATGGCTACACCTTC
TRBD1	TRBJ2-3	TRBV15	.	CATSGPDRALDTQYF	TGTGCCACCAGCGGTCCGGACAGGGCCCTAGATACGCAGTATTTT
TRBD1	TRBJ2-5	TRBV2	many	CASSENRGSQETQYF	TGTGCCAGCAGTGAAAACAGGGGGTCTCAAGAGACCCAGTACTTC
.	TRBJ1-2	TRBV12-3/TRBV12-4	few	CASRNRRSRGYTF	TGTGCCAGCAGGAATCGACGGAGTAGGGGCTACACCTTC
.	TRBJ2-5	TRBV5-1	.	CASSLEVQQETQYF	TGCGCCAGCAGCTTGGAGGTACAGCAAGAGACCCAGTACTTC
TRBD1	TRBJ2-6	TRBV3-1	.	CASSPPWGTAQSGANVLTF	TGTGCCAGCAGCCCCCCTTGGGGGACAGCCCAATCTGGGGCCAACGTCCTGACTTTC
.	TRBJ2-2	TRBV9	once	CASSALRSTGELFF	TGTGCCAGCAGTGCTTTGCGGTCCACCGGGGAGCTGTTTTTT
.	TRBJ2-1	TRBV29-1	.	CSTSRGNNEQFF	TGCAGCACTTCGAGGGGAAACAATGAGCAGTTCTTC
TRBD2	TRBJ2-3	TRBV4-1	.	CASSQEYGGLGSTDTQYF	TGCGCCAGCAGCCAAGAATACGGAGGACTAGGATCCACAGATACGCAGTATTTT
.	TRBJ1-6	TRBV18	.	CASSPSGTDSPLHF	TGTGCCAGCTCACCATCAGGGACTGATTCACCCCTCCACTTT
.	TRBJ1-1	TRBV12-3/TRBV12-4	.	CASSLMVGGTEAFF	TGTGCCAGCAGTTTAATGGTCGGGGGCACTGAAGCTTTCTTT
.	TRBJ2-7	TRBV12-3/TRBV12-4	few	CASSLGWRGPGYEQYF	TGTGCCAGCAGTTTAGGTTGGCGGGGGCCGGGTTACGAGCAGTACTTC
TRBD2	TRBJ2-1	TRBV6-2/TRBV6-3	few	CASISGGHSYNEQFF	TGTGCCAGCATTAGCGGGGGTCACTCCTACAATGAGCAGTTCTTC
TRBD2	TRBJ2-3	TRBV5-5	few	CASSFLAGSVDTQYF	TGTGCCAGCAGCTTCTTAGCGGGGAGTGTTGATACGCAGTATTTT
TRBD2	TRBJ2-3	TRBV28	.	CASSPRTSGGATDTQYF	TGTGCCAGCAGTCCCCGGACTAGCGGGGGGGCCACAGATACGCAGTATTTT
.	TRBJ1-1	TRBV5-1	few	CASAQISGTEAFF	TGCGCCAGCGCCCAGATTTCTGGGACTGAAGCTTTCTTT
TRBD1	TRBJ1-3	TRBV12-3/TRBV12-4	.	CASSPQGTVSGNTIYF	TGTGCCAGCAGTCCACAGGGGACGGTCTCTGGAAACACCATATATTTT
.	TRBJ1-5	TRBV28	.	CASSFGASNQPQHF	TGTGCCAGCAGTTTCGGGGCGAGCAATCAGCCCCAGCATTTT
.	TRBJ1-3	TRBV18	many	CASSPTALSSGNTIYF	TGTGCCAGCTCACCAACGGCATTAAGCTCTGGAAACACCATATATTTT
.	TRBJ1-1	TRBV27	.	CASSIREGYTEAFF	TGTGCCAGCAGTATCAGGGAGGGTTACACTGAAGCTTTCTTT
TRBD2	TRBJ2-5	TRBV5-1	.	CASSPAGRGGRETQYF	TGCGCCAGCAGCCCAGCCGGGCGGGGGGGCCGTGAGACCCAGTACTTC
.	TRBJ1-2	TRBV12-3/TRBV12-4	.	CASSPTRANGYTF	TGTGCCAGCAGTCCGACGAGGGCAAATGGCTACACCTTC
.	TRBJ2-5	TRBV5-1	.	CASSLGTAVQETQYF	TGCGCCAGCAGCTTGGGGACAGCGGTCCAAGAGACCCAGTACTTC
TRBD1	TRBJ2-1	TRBV19	few	CASAGTGQFERQFF	TGTGCCAGTGCCGGGACAGGACAGTTCGAGCGGCAGTTCTTC
TRBD2	TRBJ2-1	TRBV11-3	few	CASSLTSGVANEQFF	TGTGCCAGCAGCTTAACTAGCGGGGTAGCCAATGAGCAGTTCTTC
.	TRBJ2-1	TRBV3-1	.	CASQGLPGGEQFF	TGTGCCAGCCAGGGACTCCCGGGCGGTGAGCAGTTCTTC
.	TRBJ1-4	TRBV7-9	.	CASSLTQQMNEKLFF	TGTGCCAGCAGCTTAACTCAACAGATGAATGAAAAACTGTTTTTT
.	TRBJ2-3	TRBV11-2	few	CASSFGGRGTDTQYF	TGTGCCAGCAGCTTCGGGGGACGAGGCACAGATACGCAGTATTTT
.	TRBJ1-5	TRBV7-8	few	CASSLASFSNQPQHF	TGTGCCAGCAGCTTAGCCTCTTTTAGCAATCAGCCCCAGCATTTT
.	TRBJ2-3	TRBV9	.	CASSVRPAALGDTQYF	TGTGCCAGCAGCGTAAGACCAGCGGCCCTAGGTGATACGCAGTATTTT
.	TRBJ1-2	TRBV4-2	.	CASSQGQAPYGYTF	TGTGCCAGCAGCCAAGGACAGGCCCCATACGGCTACACCTTC
TRBD2	TRBJ2-1	TRBV4-1	many	CASSQDGTSLFF	TGCGCCAGCAGCCAAGACGGGACTAGTCTGTTCTTC
.	TRBJ2-7	TRBV4-1	few	CASSQVGQRDKREQYF	TGCGCCAGCAGCCAAGTCGGACAGCGGGATAAACGGGAGCAGTACTTC
.	TRBJ2-2	TRBV4-2	.	CASSQGPQAPRNTGELFF	TGTGCCAGCAGCCAGGGTCCACAGGCCCCGAGGAACACCGGGGAGCTGTTTTTT
.	TRBJ2-5	TRBV11-2	.	CASSLTIRLTQETQYF	TGTGCCAGCAGCTTAACCATCCGACTAACACAAGAGACCCAGTACTTC
.	TRBJ2-3	TRBV20-1	.	CSLKGTSTDTQYF	TGCAGTCTCAAGGGGACTAGCACAGATACGCAGTATTTT
TRBD1	TRBJ2-7	TRBV13	once	CASSLFQGDEQYF	TGTGCCAGCAGCTTATTCCAGGGGGACGAGCAGTACTTC
.	TRBJ2-1	TRBV5-1	many	CASSLYRGLNEQFF	TGCGCCAGCAGCTTGTACAGAGGGTTGAATGAGCAGTTCTTC